Following are 13 T cell receptor beta chains from one sample sequenced in a study of blood T cell repertoires in COVID-19. TCRdb's copy holds only in-frame clones and misses some; the assay was immunoSEQ multiplex PCR. Counted here are fewer than 90,000 clones, about nine tenths occurring once; the ten biggest clones make up 0.35% to 0.5%. The sequencing input was peripheral blood. These receptors were collected from a man between 60 and 75 years old with acute or convalescent COVID-19.

The rearrangement links TRBV19 to TRBJ2-1; 8 bases align to TRBD1. This CDR3 is built from 14 residues. CDR1 is LNHDA and CDR2 is SQIVND in the germline V gene (reference sequence). Losses at the gene ends were 7 bases for V and 7 bases for J; bases not matched to a gene: 9. CDR3 region: CASTTGEVRNEQFF. Written as DNA, the CDR3 is TGTGCCAGTACGACAGGGGAAGTGAGAAATGAGCAGTTCTTC.

This chain links TRBV10-3 with TRBJ1-2; D is ambiguous. V was cut by 3 bases and J by 2 bases, with 10 bases left in between. Germline V gives CDR1 ENHRY, CDR2 SYGVKD. CDR3 length: 14 amino acids. The CDR3 spells CAISDLWQNYGYTF. As DNA, the CDR3 is TGTGCCATCAGTGATTTGTGGCAGAACTATGGCTACACCTTC.

V and J are TRBV4-1 and TRBJ2-2, with TRBD1 matching over 8 bases. The V segment lost 0 bases and the J segment 6 bases; nucleotides outside the gene matches: 6. The germline gives CDR1 MGHRA, CDR2 YSYEKL. The CDR3 has 16 amino acids. CDR3 coding DNA: TGCGCCAGCAGCCAAGAACCAGGGGGCTTCTCCGGGGAGCTGTTTTTT. This gives the protein CASSQEPGGFSGELFF.

J is TRBJ2-5 and V is TRBV28; 8 nucleotides line up with TRBD1. The length of the CDR3 is 15 residues. CDR1 is MDHEN, CDR2 SYDVKM, per germline. Trimming cost V 9 bases and J 5 bases; bases outside gene matches: 14. The CDR3 DNA reads TGTGCCAGTAAACAGGGGGAAGGTTTCGGGGAGACCCAGTACTTC. This encodes CASKQGEGFGETQYF.

The chain recombines TRBV7-3 with TRBJ2-1, with D perhaps matching TRBD2 (5 bases). This CDR3 has 15 amino acids. CDR1 is SGHTA and CDR2 is FQGTGA in the germline V gene. Trimming left V 5 bases short and J 2 bases short, with 13 bases between. CDR3 bases: TGTGCCAGCAGCGACCAGCGGAATACCTACAATGAGCAGTTCTTC. It encodes CASSDQRNTYNEQFF.

The rearrangement uses TRBV24-1 and TRBJ2-3; TRBD1 matches 7 bases. Per germline, CDR1 KGHDR and CDR2 SFDVKD. The length of the CDR3 is 13 residues. Trimming removed 9 bases from V and 2 bases from J; junction bases left unmatched: 4. The DNA of the CDR3 is TGTGCCACCCAGGGACAGACCACAGATACGCAGTATTTT. The encoded protein is CATQGQTTDTQYF.

The chain recombines TRBV11-2 with TRBJ2-1, with 8 bases that match TRBD2. Germline V gene sequence: CDR1 SGHAT, CDR2 FQNNGV. This CDR3 comprises 15 residues. V was clipped by 3 bases and J by 2 bases; unmatched bases: 3. Written as DNA, the CDR3 is TGTGCCAGCAGCTTGAGACTAGCGACCTACAATGAGCAGTTCTTC. Its protein is CASSLRLATYNEQFF.

The V call is TRBV4-2, the J call TRBJ2-7, with 12 bases matching TRBD2. The germline V gene has CDR1 LGHNA and CDR2 YNFKEQ. The V gene end was trimmed by 0 bases and the J gene end by 9 bases; junction bases not matched to a gene: 9. The CDR3 extends over 16 amino acids. CDR3 residues: CASSQDPRTSGEPQYF. CDR3 in DNA: TGTGCCAGCAGCCAAGATCCGAGGACTAGCGGGGAACCGCAGTACTTC.

This rearrangement joins TRBV29-1 to TRBJ2-5; 16 bases are shared with TRBD2. J lost 4 bases, V lost 5 bases, and 4 bases had no gene match. This CDR3 region has 15 residues. The V gene's germline CDR1 is SQVTM and CDR2 ANQGSEA. As DNA, the CDR3 is TGCAGCGTTCCAGGGACTAGCGGGAGGGGAGAGACCCAGTACTTC. It yields the protein CSVPGTSGRGETQYF.

V is TRBV27 and J is TRBJ2-5; 14 nucleotides line up with TRBD2. Per the germline V gene, CDR1 is MNHEY and CDR2 is SMNVEV (reference sequence). With V trimmed by 6 bases and J by 1 base, 16 bases remained unmatched. This CDR3 is 20 amino acids long. This chain's CDR3 is CASRHRRGLAGVGAQETQYF. The DNA of the CDR3 is TGTGCCAGCAGACACCGACGGGGACTAGCGGGAGTTGGGGCCCAAGAGACCCAGTACTTC.

The V gene is TRBV2, the J gene TRBJ2-2; no clear D. This CDR3 spans 11 amino acids. Germline V gene sequence: CDR1 SNHLY, CDR2 FYNNEI. Trimming left V 8 bases short and J 12 bases short, with 13 bases between. The CDR3 loop reads CASRAEQKLFF. The CDR3 DNA follows: TGTGCCAGCCGTGCGGAGCAGAAGCTGTTTTTT. Together with reference TRBV2 and TRBJ2-2, the CDR3 gives the full variable domain: EPEVTQTPSHQVTQMGQEVILRCVPISNHLYFYWYRQILGQKVEFLVSFYNNEISEKSEIFDDQFSVERPDGSNFTLKIRSTKLEDSAMYFCASRAEQKLFFGEGSRLTVL.

The rearrangement uses TRBV19 and TRBJ2-1; 7 bases are a match to TRBD2. The CDR3 extends over 16 amino acids. J gave up 4 bases and V 2 bases, and 8 bases lay outside the gene matches. The germline CDR1 and CDR2 sequences are LNHDA and SQIVND (reference sequence). The CDR3 loop reads CASSIRPAGSYNEQFF. Here the CDR3 DNA reads TGTGCCAGTAGTATAAGGCCAGCGGGGAGTTACAATGAGCAGTTCTTC.

This chain connects TRBV30 to TRBJ2-1; TRBD2 aligns across 11 bases. This CDR3 contains 14 residues. J lost 9 bases, V lost 0 bases, and 4 bases had no gene match. The germline CDR1 and CDR2 sequences are GTSNPN and SVGIG (reference sequence). CDR3 bases: TGTGCCTGGAGTGTACTAGCGGGAGTCGGTGAGCAGTTCTTC. Its translation: CAWSVLAGVGEQFF.